The entry below describes one T cell receptor beta chain. The data were obtained in a study of blood T cell repertoires in COVID-19. Across the whole study: The United States, Italy and Spain supplied acute and convalescent COVID-19 samples.

Per the study methods: Nucleated cell counts were estimated from reference gene primer amplification. Sequenced by immunoSEQ multiplex PCR; TCRdb stores in-frame clones only, minus some. V and J calls and clone size are given by that table; D and trimming were obtained from the DNA. The sample records about 250,000 clones, around 82% being singletons. Germline V gives CDR1 SGHVS, CDR2 FNYEAQ. V lost 4 bases and J lost 0; bases outside the gene matches: 5. This CDR3 contains 15 residues. This sequence originates from a woman in her thirties or forties who had been exposed to COVID-19. The chain combines TRBV7-6 with TRBJ1-1; TRBD1 matches at 7 bases. The specimen was PBMCs or T cells enriched from blood (not recorded which). The CDR3 sequence is CASSSRQGMNTEAFF. The CDR3 bases are TGTGCCAGCAGCTCGCGACAGGGCATGAACACTGAAGCTTTCTTT. The whole variable domain, filled in from reference TRBV7-6 and TRBJ1-1, reads GAGVSQSPRYKVTKRGQDVALRCDPISGHVSLYWYRQALGQGPEFLTYFNYEAQQDKSGLPNDRFSAERPEGSISTLTIQRTEQRDSAMYRCASSSRQGMNTEAFFGQGTRLTVV.